The 20 T cell receptor beta chains in this list originate from one sample, sequenced in a study of T cell repertoires in cytomegalovirus infection. No antigen is known for these receptors. TCRdb reprocessed the reads with MiXCR, giving one entry per CDR3 protein. The repertoire holds some 920,000 distinct CDR3 sequences, with approximately 33% as singletons. Sequences were derived from cultured CD8+ T cells from PBMCs, sampled from culture after CMV antigen stimulation. The receptors stem from a human donor in good health (CMV status not recorded). Some clones in this sample may be carry-over from other donors' samples.

The J gene is TRBJ1-3, the V gene TRBV9; D is possibly TRBD1 (6 bases). The V gene's germline CDR1 is SGDLS and CDR2 YYNGEE. V dropped 3 bases and J dropped 4 bases, with 14 bases sitting between them. There are 15 residues in the CDR3. This CDR3 is CASSAQQGRGNTIYF. CDR3 nucleotide sequence: TGTGCCAGCAGCGCCCAACAGGGACGGGGAAACACCATATATTTT.

The CDR3 DNA reads TGTGCCAGCAGCCGACCTAGCGTAGCTACCTACAATGAGCAGTTCTTC. It yields the protein CASSRPSVATYNEQFF. This chain uses TRBV14 with TRBJ2-1; D might be TRBD2 (6 bases). CDR3 size: 16 residues. Germline V lookup: CDR1 SGHDN, CDR2 FVKESK. V lost 4 bases and J lost 2, with 15 bases in between. Full variable domain (remainder filled in from reference TRBV14 and TRBJ2-1): EAGVTQFPSHSVIEKGQTVTLRCDPISGHDNLYWYRRVMGKEIKFLLHFVKESKQDESGMPNNRFLAERTGGTYSTLKVQPAELEDSGVYFCASSRPSVATYNEQFFGPGTRLTVL.

This clonotype was detected only a few times. This chain uses TRBV5-4 with TRBJ1-2, with 7 bases identical to TRBD1. Germline CDR1 and CDR2: SGHNT and YYREEE (reference sequence). V lost 3 bases and J lost 4; bases outside the gene matches: 12. The CDR3 is 16 residues long. The CDR3 here is CASSSQGGRPGYGYTF. In DNA form, the CDR3 reads TGTGCCAGCAGCTCGCAGGGGGGGCGCCCCGGCTATGGCTACACCTTC.

This rearrangement joins TRBV5-6 to TRBJ1-6, with TRBD1 matching over 8 bases. This CDR3 is built from 16 residues. Germline CDR1 and CDR2: SGHDT and YYEEEE. Trimming at V came to 2 bases and at J to 7 bases, leaving 8 bases not matched to a gene. CDR3 region: CASSLIGTGRNSPLHF. The CDR3 DNA is TGTGCCAGCAGCTTAATCGGGACAGGCCGCAATTCACCCCTCCACTTT.

J is TRBJ2-2 and V is TRBV6-1; a weak D match, TRBD1 (6 bases). Per germline, CDR1 MNHNS and CDR2 SASEGT. V gave up 0 bases and J gave up 7 bases, with 18 bases separating them. There are 17 residues in the CDR3. The CDR3, as DNA: TGTGCCAGCAGTGAAGCTGGGGCAGGGGCCTCCAACGGGGAGCTGTTTTTT. It codes for CASSEAGAGASNGELFF.

This chain links TRBV6-2 or TRBV6-3 with TRBJ1-1, with D uncertain. The CDR3 is 14 residues long. CDR1 is MNHEY and CDR2 is SVGEGT in the germline V gene. The V gene lost 4 bases and the J gene lost 4 bases, with 13 bases spanning the gap. CDR3 loop: CASSWSSRSTEAFF. As DNA, the CDR3 is TGTGCCAGCAGTTGGAGCAGCCGGAGCACTGAAGCTTTCTTT.

In this sample, this clonotype turned up a few times. V usage is TRBV7-9 and J usage is TRBJ2-1; TRBD2 matches 10 bases. This CDR3 has 16 residues. Germline V lookup: CDR1 SEHNR, CDR2 FQNEAQ (reference sequence). The junction had 11 bases not matched to a gene; V was cut back by 5 bases and J by 7 bases. CDR3 DNA sequence: TGTGCCAGCAGCAGCTTAGCGGGGGGAAGTAAAAATGAGCAGTTCTTC. Encoded protein: CASSSLAGGSKNEQFF.

The rearrangement uses TRBV7-6 and TRBJ2-3; 10 bases are a match to TRBD2. CDR1 is SGHVS and CDR2 is FNYEAQ in the germline V gene. The junction had 8 bases not matched to a gene; V was cut back by 0 bases and J by 2 bases. The CDR3 totals 18 residues. The chain's CDR3 is CASSLASGGSFFTDTQYF. CDR3 in DNA: TGTGCCAGCAGCTTAGCTAGCGGGGGGTCGTTCTTCACAGATACGCAGTATTTT.

This clonotype appeared a few times. CDR3 sequence (DNA): TGTGCCAGCAGCCCTCCTTTAGGTACAGCTGAGGTCCCGCAAGAGACCCAGTACTTC. Amino acids: CASSPPLGTAEVPQETQYF. The rearrangement links TRBV7-9 to TRBJ2-5; D not certain. V was pared by 5 bases and J by 2 bases, with 27 bases between. Germline V lookup: CDR1 SEHNR, CDR2 FQNEAQ (reference sequence). CDR3 length equals 19 residues. Filled out from reference TRBV7-9 and TRBJ2-5, the complete variable domain reads DTGVSQNPRHKITKRGQNVTFRCDPISEHNRLYWYRQTLGQGPEFLTYFQNEAQLEKSRLLSDRFSAERPKGSFSTLEIQRTEQGDSAMYLCASSPPLGTAEVPQETQYFGPGTRLLVL.

This clonotype showed up just a few times. The genes are TRBV7-3 and TRBJ2-5; D tentatively reads TRBD1 or TRBD2 (5 bases each). Trimming cost V 4 bases and J 1 base, with 16 bases left between them. Germline loops: CDR1 SGHTA, CDR2 FQGTGA. CDR3 size: 16 residues. In nucleotides, the CDR3 is TGTGCCAGCAGCTCCGGGACCGCAGGACTCCAAGAGACCCAGTACTTC. Translation: CASSSGTAGLQETQYF.

The chain joins TRBV4-3 to TRBJ2-2, with a tentative D call TRBD2 (6 bases). This CDR3 comprises 16 residues. The germline V gene encodes CDR1 LGHNA and CDR2 YSLEER. The V and J ends lost 0 bases and 6 bases respectively, with 14 bases between them. CDR3 protein: CASSQDRSGGSGELFF. CDR3 nucleotide sequence: TGCGCCAGCAGCCAAGATAGAAGTGGGGGGTCCGGGGAGCTGTTTTTT.

The chain is built from TRBV12-5 and TRBJ2-1; D perhaps matches TRBD2 (5 bases). This CDR3 is built from 18 residues. Trimming shortened V by 0 bases and J by 0 bases, and 15 bases separated the two germline ends. The V gene's germline CDR1 is LGHNT and CDR2 FRNRAP. The CDR3 here is CASGLVLGDTYSYNEQFF. The CDR3 DNA reads TGTGCTAGTGGTTTGGTACTAGGAGACACCTACTCCTACAATGAGCAGTTCTTC.

The CDR3 nucleotides read TGTGCCAGCGCAGGGGAATACTATGGCTACACCTTC. It codes for CASAGEYYGYTF. This rearrangement joins TRBV18 to TRBJ1-2, with a possible D match to TRBD1 (6 bases). V was cut by 8 bases and J by 3 bases, with 10 bases left in between. This CDR3 contains 12 residues. Per the germline V gene, CDR1 is KGHSH and CDR2 is LQKENI.

This clonotype showed up just a few times. CDR3 coding DNA: TGTGCCATCAGCGGCCCGACAGGAATGAACACTGAAGCTTTCTTT. Protein product: CAISGPTGMNTEAFF. The rearrangement joins TRBV10-3 to TRBJ1-1, with D perhaps matching TRBD1 (6 bases). Germline-derived CDR1 and CDR2 are ENHRY and SYGVKD. The CDR3 is made up of 15 amino acids. V gave up 6 bases and J gave up 0 bases, with 14 bases separating them.

This chain links TRBV12-3 or TRBV12-4 with TRBJ2-7, with D possibly TRBD1 on 5 matching bases. The CDR3 runs to 16 residues. Trimming removed 6 bases from V and 0 bases from J, with 18 bases in between. The CDR3 reads CASRKAVRGFSYEQYV. CDR3 DNA: TGTGCCAGCAGGAAAGCCGTAAGGGGATTCTCCTACGAGCAGTACGTC.

The gene calls are TRBV29-1 and TRBJ1-6, with D possibly being TRBD1 (5 bases). The germline V gene encodes CDR1 SQVTM and CDR2 ANQGSEA. The CDR3 extends over 16 amino acids. Trimming took off 6 bases at V and 0 bases at J, with 15 bases between the two ends. CDR3 sequence: CSVATGPLSYNSPLHF. In nucleotides, the CDR3 is TGCAGCGTGGCCACAGGACCGCTCTCCTATAATTCACCCCTCCACTTT.

The chain combines TRBV19 with TRBJ2-1; TRBD2 aligns across 9 bases. The germline V gene has CDR1 LNHDA and CDR2 SQIVND (reference sequence). The ends lost 3 bases at V and 6 bases at J; junction bases unmatched: 6. This CDR3 spans 15 amino acids. Here the CDR3 DNA reads TGTGCCAGTAGTATCGGCGGGGGGGCTCTCAATGAGCAGTTCTTC. This sequence encodes CASSIGGGALNEQFF.

This clonotype was seen a handful of times. The chain recombines TRBV5-1 with TRBJ1-3; D perhaps matches TRBD1 (5 bases). Germline CDR1 is SGHRS and CDR2 is YFSETQ. Trimming cost V 2 bases and J 0 bases, with 15 bases left between them. The CDR3 sequence is 17 residues long. CDR3 nucleotide sequence: TGCGCCAGCAGCTTTACTTCAGGACACACCTCTGGAAACACCATATATTTT. Encoded protein: CASSFTSGHTSGNTIYF. The full variable domain, with the rest looked up from reference TRBV5-1 and TRBJ1-3, is KAGVTQTPRYLIKTRGQQVTLSCSPISGHRSVSWYQQTPGQGLQFLFEYFSETQRNKGNFPGRFSGRQFSNSRSEMNVSTLELGDSALYLCASSFTSGHTSGNTIYFGEGSWLTVV.

This sequence joins TRBV7-9 and TRBJ2-5; tentative D call: TRBD2 (5 bases). V gave up 1 base and J gave up 9 bases, with 12 bases separating them. CDR3 length equals 13 residues. Germline V gene sequence: CDR1 SEHNR, CDR2 FQNEAQ (reference sequence). As DNA, the CDR3 is TGTGCCAGCAGCTTAGAAGGGAGTAGCGCCCAGTACTTC. It is translated as CASSLEGSSAQYF.

This clonotype has only a few counts. The chain uses TRBV7-6 and TRBJ2-7; no definite D call. The CDR3 totals 16 residues. Germline loops: CDR1 SGHVS, CDR2 FNYEAQ. V lost 6 bases to trimming and J lost 0 bases, with 18 bases between them. The CDR3 DNA is TGTGCCAGCAGTCCCCTGTCCAGCGATGGCTCCTACGAGCAGTACGTC. Amino acids: CASSPLSSDGSYEQYV.